This T cell receptor (beta chain) was sequenced for a study of human T cells and chemical hapten exposure. Overall study context: There were per-sample TCR yield variations, arising mainly from small pooled library volume differences. Regarding the study as a whole: No shift was seen in TCRs above 1 in 1000 frequency with DPC sensitization.

Germline V lookup: CDR1 SGHRS, CDR2 YFSETQ. The CDR3 runs to 14 residues. The V and J ends lost 3 bases and 6 bases, in that order; junction bases with no gene match: 5. Individual cDNA molecules in this library carried unique molecular identifiers. TCRdb re-called the RACE reads with MiXCR, one entry per CDR3 protein. The table records 30,000 or so distinct CDR3 sequences, 6.5% to 8.5% of them present only once. This clonotype appeared many times. The antigen is unknown. As for time point: healthy volunteer bleed at 2 weeks. Blood, whole and unfractionated, served as the source for total RNA extraction.

This TCR came from a human donor in good health. Some clones in this sample may be carry-over from other donors' samples. The V gene is TRBV5-1, the J gene TRBJ2-3; 9 bases fit TRBD2. Material for sequencing was whole blood. CDR3 amino acids: CASSSLAGSDTQYF. The CDR3, as DNA: TGCGCCAGCAGCTCCCTAGCGGGATCGGATACGCAGTATTTT. Full variable domain (missing parts from reference TRBV5-1 and TRBJ2-3): KAGVTQTPRYLIKTRGQQVTLSCSPISGHRSVSWYQQTPGQGLQFLFEYFSETQRNKGNFPGRFSGRQFSNSRSEMNVSTLELGDSALYLCASSSLAGSDTQYFGPGTRLTVL.